The rows below give T cell receptor beta chains drawn from one sample of a study of glioma-infiltrating T cells after dendritic cell vaccination. The method was immunoSEQ multiplex PCR; TCRdb's version includes in-frame clones alone and lacks a portion of them. The table records 30,000 to 40,000 clones, just under 85% of them present only once. The specimen was blood, collected before dendritic cell vaccination. Source of these receptors: a human donor with glioblastoma. The CDR3 runs from the conserved cysteine through the conserved F or W. D genes are given only for firm matches. Clone size appears in some rows only: once, few, many, or a class for an expanded clone.

TGTGCCAGCAGTTACTCGAACAGGGGGCGGCAGGAGCAGTTCTTC	CASSYSNRGRQEQFF	TRBV6-5	TRBD1	TRBJ2-1	-
TGTGCCAGCAGCCGAACCCTAGCGGGGGGCGCTAATGAGCAGTTCTTC	CASSRTLAGGANEQFF	TRBV7-2	TRBD2	TRBJ2-1	-
TGTGCCAGCAGTTACACTAGCGGCGTCCAAGAGACCCAGTACTTC	CASSYTSGVQETQYF	TRBV7-9	TRBD2	TRBJ2-5	-
TGTGCCAGCAGTCCCGGGACACATAATCAGCCCCAGCATTTT	CASSPGTHNQPQHF	TRBV6-6	-	TRBJ1-5	-
TGTGCCAGCAGCAAAGATCCAGGGGTCCAAGAGACCCAGTACTTC	CASSKDPGVQETQYF	TRBV7-9	-	TRBJ2-5	-
TGTGCCAGCAGTTACTCGGGAGTCCAAGCAGGCTACACCTTC	CASSYSGVQAGYTF	TRBV6-5	-	TRBJ1-2	few
TGTGCCAGCAGCTGGTGGACAGCTAACTATGGCTACACCTTC	CASSWWTANYGYTF	TRBV5-8	-	TRBJ1-2	once
TGTGCCACCCGTAGCGTATTAGGTGATACGCAGTATTTT	CATRSVLGDTQYF	TRBV27	-	TRBJ2-3	few
TGCGCCAGCAGCCAAGATAGGGCGACAGGGGGTAACACTGAAGCTTTCTTT	CASSQDRATGGNTEAFF	TRBV4-3	TRBD1	TRBJ1-1	-
TGTGCCAGCAGCTCGGGACAGGCTCCCCTCCACTTT	CASSSGQAPLHF	TRBV7-9	TRBD1	TRBJ1-6	-
TGCGCCAGCAGCTTGAGAAGCGGGGGAAGCACAGATACGCAGTATTTT	CASSLRSGGSTDTQYF	TRBV5-1	TRBD2	TRBJ2-3	few
TGTGCCAGCAGTCCCAGAGGCGAGCAGTACTTC	CASSPRGEQYF	TRBV2	-	TRBJ2-7	-
TGTGCAAGTCGGGGCTCCCGGGACAGGGGGCACGAGCAGTACTTC	CASRGSRDRGHEQYF	TRBV12-2	-	TRBJ2-7	-
TGTGCCAGCACGCGGGCGAGCACAGATACGCAGTATTTT	CASTRASTDTQYF	TRBV6-5	-	TRBJ2-3	-
TGTGCCACCAGCAGAGGAGCAGACTCGCGCTACAATGAGCAGTTCTTC	CATSRGADSRYNEQFF	TRBV15	-	TRBJ2-1	-
TGTGCCAGCAGTTACTCGACTAGCGGGGGACAAGAGACCCAGTACTTC	CASSYSTSGGQETQYF	TRBV6-5	TRBD2	TRBJ2-5	few
TGTGCCAGCAGTTTAACAGGGGACTATGGCTACACCTTC	CASSLTGDYGYTF	TRBV6-5	TRBD1	TRBJ1-2	-
TGTGCCAGCAGCTTGGATTCGGGTCAGTTTGCTTTT	CASSLDSGQFAF	TRBV5-4	-	TRBJ1-4	-
TGTGCCAGCAGCGTAGCCCAGCGGGGGAACACCGGGGAGCTGTTTTTT	CASSVAQRGNTGELFF	TRBV9	TRBD2	TRBJ2-2	-
TGCAGCGTGGGGACAGGGAGCGGCTACACCTTC	CSVGTGSGYTF	TRBV29-1	TRBD1	TRBJ1-2	-
TGCGCCAGCAGCCAGGGACAGGGAGGATATAATTCACCCCTCCACTTT	CASSQGQGGYNSPLHF	TRBV4-1	TRBD1	TRBJ1-6	-
TGTGCCAGCACCCCTTACGAACAGGACACTGAAGCTTTCTTT	CASTPYEQDTEAFF	TRBV28	-	TRBJ1-1	once
TGTGCCAGCAGCTTACAACGATGGACAGGGCTTGCGAATGGAAACACCATATATTTT	CASSLQRWTGLANGNTIYF	TRBV7-8	TRBD1	TRBJ1-3	once
TGTGCCAGCAGCCCCAGTAGCACTAATGAAAAACTGTTTTTT	CASSPSSTNEKLFF	TRBV7-9	-	TRBJ1-4	-
TGTGCCAGCAGCGCAGGGACAGCGCTCCACACCTTC	CASSAGTALHTF	TRBV11-2	TRBD1	TRBJ1-2	-
TGTGCCAGCAGTGACCGGGGGGGAGACACAGATACGCAGTATTTT	CASSDRGGDTDTQYF	TRBV2	TRBD2	TRBJ2-3	-
TGTGCCAGCAGCTCCCTTATGATGGAGGGTAATGAAAAACTGTTTTTT	CASSSLMMEGNEKLFF	TRBV7-8	-	TRBJ1-4	-
TGTGCCCCCGTCGGGACAGGGGGCCAGCCCCAGCATTTT	CAPVGTGGQPQHF	TRBV14	TRBD1	TRBJ1-5	-
TGTGCCAGCAGCCGGACAGGGGGCGATCAGCCCCAGCATTTT	CASSRTGGDQPQHF	TRBV6-5	TRBD1	TRBJ1-5	-
TGCGCCAGCAGCCAAGATGTCATCGGCAGGGTTGGGGGCTACACCTTC	CASSQDVIGRVGGYTF	TRBV4-1	-	TRBJ1-2	-
TGTGCCAGCAGCGGCAATAGCGGGGGGGCGACGAACACCGGGGAGCTGTTTTTT	CASSGNSGGATNTGELFF	TRBV11-3	TRBD2	TRBJ2-2	-
TGCAGCCACGGGGGGGCCGCAGAGACCCAGTACTTC	CSHGGAAETQYF	TRBV29-1	TRBD2	TRBJ2-5	few
TGTGCCAGCAGCTTAGGTATGACAGGGAACACTGAAGCTTTCTTT	CASSLGMTGNTEAFF	TRBV7-8	-	TRBJ1-1	-
TGTGCCAGCAGGGCTAGCGGGGGGGACCACTACGAGCAGTACTTC	CASRASGGDHYEQYF	TRBV6-6	TRBD2	TRBJ2-7	-
TGTGCCTGGGGGACAGGGATCACAACTAATGAAAAACTGTTTTTT	CAWGTGITTNEKLFF	TRBV30	TRBD1	TRBJ1-4	-
TGTGCCAGCAGAAGGGGGGGCTCCTACGAGCAGTACTTC	CASRRGGSYEQYF	TRBV5-5	-	TRBJ2-7	-
TGTGCCAGCAGTGATAGGGGGTACAATGAGCAGTTCTTC	CASSDRGYNEQFF	TRBV6-1	-	TRBJ2-1	-
TGTGCCAGCAGCTCGGGACAGGGGGCCACAGATACGCAGTATTTT	CASSSGQGATDTQYF	TRBV27	TRBD1	TRBJ2-3	few
TGTGCCAGCAGCTTAGTGGGACAGGTCCAAGAGACCCAGTACTTC	CASSLVGQVQETQYF	TRBV7-2	TRBD1	TRBJ2-5	-
TGTGCCAGCAGCTTCGGACAGGGGGGACGAGAGACCCAGTACTTC	CASSFGQGGRETQYF	TRBV5-4	TRBD1	TRBJ2-5	once
TGCGCCAGCAGCCGACTACAACCAACTAATGAAAAACTGTTTTTT	CASSRLQPTNEKLFF	TRBV4-1	-	TRBJ1-4	-